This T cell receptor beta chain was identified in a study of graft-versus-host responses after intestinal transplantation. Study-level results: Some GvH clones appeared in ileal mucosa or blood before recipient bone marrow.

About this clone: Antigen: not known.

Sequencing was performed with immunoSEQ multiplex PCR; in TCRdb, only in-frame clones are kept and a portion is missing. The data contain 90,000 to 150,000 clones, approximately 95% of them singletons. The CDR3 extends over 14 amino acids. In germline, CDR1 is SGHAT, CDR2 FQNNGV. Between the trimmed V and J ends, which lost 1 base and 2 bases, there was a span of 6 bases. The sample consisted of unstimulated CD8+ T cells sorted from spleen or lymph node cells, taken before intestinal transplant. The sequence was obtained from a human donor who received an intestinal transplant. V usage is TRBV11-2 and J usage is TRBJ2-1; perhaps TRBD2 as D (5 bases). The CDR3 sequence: CASSLASPYNEQFF. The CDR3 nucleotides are TGTGCCAGCAGCTTAGCTAGCCCCTACAATGAGCAGTTCTTC.